One and the same sample provided the 21 T cell receptor beta chains below, sequenced in a study of blood T cell repertoires in COVID-19. Profiling relied on immunoSEQ multiplex PCR, and the TCRdb table lists in-frame clones only, not all of them. The sample lists approximately 300,000 clones, nearly 90% occurring once. Input material: PBMCs or T cells enriched from blood (not recorded which). The receptors here all came from a woman in her 30s who had recovered from COVID-19.

This clone is labeled as medium-sized. The rearrangement links TRBV19 to TRBJ2-3, with a possible D match to TRBD1 (7 bases). The CDR3 runs 15 residues. CDR1 is LNHDA and CDR2 is SQIVND in the germline V gene (reference sequence). V shed 3 bases and J shed 0 bases, with 10 bases lying between them. The CDR3 region is CASSIQGGSTDTQYF. The CDR3 coding sequence is TGTGCCAGTAGTATCCAGGGGGGTAGCACAGATACGCAGTATTTT.

CDR3 region: CASSPPGRTEAFF. The CDR3 DNA is TGTGCCAGCAGCCCCCCCGGGAGGACTGAAGCTTTCTTT. The chain carries TRBV7-6 and TRBJ1-1; D is unresolved. Per the germline V gene, CDR1 is SGHVS and CDR2 is FNYEAQ. The CDR3 contains 13 residues. Trimming left V 5 bases short and J 5 bases short, with 12 bases between.

This chain links TRBV30 with TRBJ2-7, with 8 bases fitting TRBD2. This CDR3 region has 13 residues. Losses at the gene ends were 0 bases for V and 6 bases for J; bases not matched to a gene: 4. Per germline, CDR1 GTSNPN and CDR2 SVGIG (reference sequence). CDR3 bases: TGTGCCTGGAGTGTGGGGACTAGAGCCGAGCAGTACTTC. Amino acids: CAWSVGTRAEQYF.

V gene TRBV3-1 (or the pseudogene TRBV3-2) combines with J gene TRBJ2-3; TRBD1 matches at 9 bases. The germline V gene encodes CDR1 LGHDT and CDR2 YNNKEL (reference sequence). V shed 7 bases and J 6 bases; nucleotides not matched to a gene: 11. This CDR3 has 15 residues. CDR3: CASKEQGARHDTQYF. The CDR3 region has the DNA TGTGCCAGCAAGGAACAGGGGGCTCGCCACGATACGCAGTATTTT.

CDR3 DNA: TGTGCCAGCAGCGTAGTTAGCGGGGGGGCTGAGACCCAGTACTTC. Protein product: CASSVVSGGAETQYF. J is TRBJ2-5 and V is TRBV9; 11 bases are shared with TRBD2. V trimming: 0 bases; J trimming: 5 bases; junction bases outside the gene matches: 3. Germline V gives CDR1 SGDLS, CDR2 YYNGEE. This CDR3 region has 15 residues.

The chain has TRBV6-6 and TRBJ1-1, with a weak D call TRBD1 (5 bases). The CDR3 runs to 15 residues. Germline lookup yields CDR1 MNHNY and CDR2 SVGAGI (reference sequence). The V and J ends lost 4 bases and 1 base respectively, with 13 bases between them. The CDR3 region is CASSFPTERNTEAFF. In nucleotides, the CDR3 is TGTGCCAGCAGTTTCCCGACAGAACGGAACACTGAAGCTTTCTTT.

The genes are TRBV7-6 and TRBJ1-6, with 7 bases fitting TRBD1. The CDR3 is made up of 15 amino acids. Germline CDR1 and CDR2: SGHVS and FNYEAQ. The ends lost 1 base at V and 7 bases at J; junction bases unmatched: 4. The CDR3 DNA is TGTGCCAGCAGCTTAGTTCAACAGGGGAATTCACCCCTCCACTTT. Its translation: CASSLVQQGNSPLHF.

The chain joins TRBV18 to TRBJ1-3, with D hard to call. Germline lookup yields CDR1 KGHSH and CDR2 LQKENI. CDR3 length: 13 residues. Trimming shortened V by 6 bases and J by 3 bases, and 9 bases separated the two germline ends. CDR3 protein: CASSPGFGNTIYF. The CDR3 nucleotides read TGTGCCAGCTCTCCCGGGTTTGGAAACACCATATATTTT.

The chain uses TRBV5-1 and TRBJ1-4; D is ambiguous. V was clipped by 4 bases and J by 5 bases, with 12 bases between them. Germline assignment: CDR1 SGHRS and CDR2 YFSETQ. The CDR3 consists of 14 residues. CDR3 nucleotide sequence: TGCGCCAGCAGCCGGGATAGTAGGAATGAAAAACTGTTTTTT. Protein sequence: CASSRDSRNEKLFF.

The table lists this clone with a count of one. The gene calls are TRBV7-9 and TRBJ2-2, with 10 bases fitting TRBD1. CDR3 length: 14 amino acids. Germline V gene data show CDR1 as SEHNR and CDR2 as FQNEAQ (reference sequence). V was pared by 5 bases and J by 6 bases, with 3 bases of the junction left unmatched. The CDR3 reads CASSGDRGAGELFF. The CDR3 DNA reads TGTGCCAGCAGCGGGGACAGGGGAGCCGGGGAGCTGTTTTTT.

With respect to this clone: It is unclear where the CDR3 begins or ends on the DNA, so no DNA is shown, and the CDR3 is as TCRdb lists it. This sequence joins TRBV21-1 and TRBJ1-2; the table calls TRBD1, which could not be checked here. TRBV21-1 is labeled a pseudogene. The CDR3 sequence runs 15 residues, both termini included. CDR3 sequence: CASSKVGTGSYGYTF.

The chain joins TRBV3-1 (or the pseudogene TRBV3-2) to TRBJ2-6, with D possibly TRBD1 on 5 matching bases. CDR3 length: 17 residues. Germline CDR1 is LGHDT and CDR2 is YNNKEL (reference sequence). Trimming removed 4 bases from V and 1 base from J, with 14 bases in between. CDR3 nucleotides: TGTGCCAGCAGCCCCTTAGCTCAGGGTTCTGGGGCCAACGTCCTGACTTTC. Its protein product is CASSPLAQGSGANVLTF.

The V and J genes are TRBV27 and TRBJ2-1; perhaps TRBD2 as D (6 bases). Germline CDR1 and CDR2: MNHEY and SMNVEV (reference sequence). Trimming stripped 10 bases from V and 0 bases from J, with 13 bases between. The CDR3 has 14 residues. CDR3 protein: CANTSCSSYNEQFF. CDR3 bases: TGTGCCAATACTAGCTGTAGCTCCTACAATGAGCAGTTCTTC.

This clone was detected many times. The chain combines TRBV6-5 with TRBJ1-1; D unresolved. The CDR3 is 13 residues long. V lost 6 bases, J lost 7 bases, and 15 bases lay in between. Germline V gene data show CDR1 as MNHEY and CDR2 as SVGAGI. CDR3 nucleotide sequence: TGTGCCAGCAGGCGGACTTGGAAGGATGAAGCTTTCTTT. Translating it yields CASRRTWKDEAFF.

The chain uses TRBV12-3 or TRBV12-4 and TRBJ1-3; no definite D call. V was cut by 3 bases and J by 6 bases, with 6 bases left in between. This CDR3 region has 12 residues. CDR3 region: CASSFPQNTIYF. In DNA, the CDR3 is TGTGCCAGCAGTTTTCCCCAAAACACCATATATTTT.

The chain links TRBV6-2 or TRBV6-3 to TRBJ1-6; maybe TRBD1 (6 bases). Looked up from germline, CDR1 is MNHEY and CDR2 is SVGEGT. This CDR3 contains 13 residues. V shed 4 bases and J shed 10 bases, with 11 bases lying between them. The CDR3 bases are TGTGCCAGCAGTTTACAGGGACGGTCACCCCTCCACTTT. This gives the protein CASSLQGRSPLHF.

The genes are TRBV2 and TRBJ2-1, with 7 bases lining up with TRBD1. CDR1 is SNHLY, CDR2 FYNNEI, per germline. This CDR3 spans 15 amino acids. Trimming removed 4 bases from V and 8 bases from J; junction bases left unmatched: 11. Written as DNA, the CDR3 is TGTGCCAGCAGTGCCGGACAGGCCCTTTTGTATGAGCAGTTCTTC. This codes for CASSAGQALLYEQFF.

The chain carries TRBV5-1 and TRBJ2-1; 11 bases agree with TRBD2. Per germline, CDR1 SGHRS and CDR2 YFSETQ. V trimming: 3 bases; J trimming: 6 bases; junction bases outside the gene matches: 5. This CDR3 comprises 15 residues. Written as DNA, the CDR3 is TGCGCCAGCAGCTCGGGACTAGCGGCGTCCAATGAGCAGTTCTTC. As protein: CASSSGLAASNEQFF.

This clone was seen just once. The chain recombines TRBV9 with TRBJ1-3; D not certain. The CDR3 is 14 residues long. Looked up from germline, CDR1 is SGDLS and CDR2 is YYNGEE. V was trimmed by 0 bases and J by 0 bases, leaving 4 bases between them. The CDR3 DNA reads TGTGCCAGCAGCGTAGCCATCTCTGGAAACACCATATATTTT. It codes for CASSVAISGNTIYF.

This rearrangement joins TRBV29-1 to TRBJ1-4; TRBD1 might be the D (6 bases). The germline V and J ends were trimmed by 6 bases and 8 bases, with 10 bases remaining between them. CDR1 and CDR2 (germline): SQVTM, ANQGSEA. The CDR3 runs 11 residues. The CDR3 region is CSVKGGEKLFF. The CDR3 region has the DNA TGCAGCGTCAAGGGGGGGGAAAAACTGTTTTTT.

The V call is TRBV7-2, the J call TRBJ2-1, with 8 bases matching TRBD2. This CDR3 spans 14 amino acids. The trim removed 4 bases at V and 6 bases at J, leaving 5 bases unmatched. CDR1 is SGHTA, CDR2 FQGNSA, per germline. CDR3 in amino acids: CASSWAGGTNEQFF. CDR3 DNA: TGTGCCAGCAGCTGGGCGGGGGGAACCAATGAGCAGTTCTTC. The complete variable domain, with remaining parts taken from reference TRBV7-2 and TRBJ2-1, reads GAGVSQSPSNKVTEKGKDVELRCDPISGHTALYWYRQSLGQGLEFLIYFQGNSAPDKSGLPSDRFSAERTGGSVSTLTIQRTQQEDSAVYLCASSWAGGTNEQFFGPGTRLTVL.